Shown below are 25 T cell receptor beta chains from a single sample sequenced in a study of T cell repertoires in cytomegalovirus infection. These receptors' targets are unknown. TCRdb redid the calling of the reads with MiXCR, one entry per CDR3 protein. There are more than 50,000 distinct CDR3 sequences in the sample; 33% occur only once, and around 70% lies in the top ten. The sample comprised PBMCs, sequenced either directly or after in vitro stimulation (not recorded which). These receptors originate from a human donor in good health (CMV status not recorded). Some clones in this sample may be carry-over from other donors' samples.

The table lists this clonotype with a few counts. This chain joins TRBV18 and TRBJ2-3; D is perhaps TRBD1 (6 bases). Germline lookup yields CDR1 KGHSH and CDR2 LQKENI. The CDR3 runs 16 residues. With 3 bases removed from V and 5 bases from J, the gap between germline ends came to 18 bases. CDR3 sequence: CASSPGLAQGRDTQYF. The CDR3 coding sequence is TGTGCCAGCTCACCTGGCCTCGCCCAGGGGCGAGATACGCAGTATTTT.

The V gene is TRBV28, the J gene TRBJ1-5, with D possibly being TRBD1 (5 bases). The length of the CDR3 is 17 residues. The ends were cut back, 9 bases at V and 3 bases at J, with 24 bases in the middle. Germline V gene data show CDR1 as MDHEN and CDR2 as SYDVKM. The CDR3 bases are TGTGCCAGTTCTCCCGCCTCCGAGGGGTGGATCAATCAGCCCCAGCATTTT. Its protein product is CASSPASEGWINQPQHF.

V gene TRBV12-3 or TRBV12-4 combines with J gene TRBJ1-3; no clear D. Trimming pared 6 bases from V and 0 bases from J, leaving 9 bases between. The CDR3 totals 14 residues. Written as DNA, the CDR3 is TGTGCCAGCAGCCCTACAACCTCTGGAAACACCATATATTTT. The encoded protein is CASSPTTSGNTIYF.

This clonotype showed up just a few times. V usage is TRBV6-1 and J usage is TRBJ1-4; perhaps TRBD1 as D (6 bases). The V end lost 7 bases, the J end lost 6 bases, and 18 bases lay between the germline ends. The CDR3 is 15 residues long. CDR1 and CDR2 from the germline V gene are MNHNS and SASEGT. The CDR3 DNA is TGTGCCAGCACAAGATGGACAGCCTCCTATGAAAAACTGTTTTTT. It is translated as CASTRWTASYEKLFF.

The V and J genes are TRBV15 and TRBJ2-7; D may match TRBD1 or TRBD2 (5 bases each). Per germline, CDR1 LNHNV and CDR2 YYDKDF (reference sequence). Trimming stripped 8 bases from V and 2 bases from J, with 13 bases between. The CDR3 runs to 13 residues. The CDR3 DNA reads TGTGCCACCGGACCGGGGCCTACCTACGAGCAGTACTTC. This gives the protein CATGPGPTYEQYF.

A few counts support this clonotype. The V and J genes are TRBV6-6 and TRBJ2-3; TRBD1 aligns across 7 bases. The CDR3 runs 15 residues. V dropped 5 bases and J dropped 1; count of bases not matched to a gene: 6. CDR1 MNHNY and CDR2 SVGAGI come from the germline V gene (reference sequence). For the CDR3, the DNA is TGTGCCAGCAGTCAACGGGACAGACGCACAGATACGCAGTATTTT. It is translated as CASSQRDRRTDTQYF.

The V gene is TRBV10-3, the J gene TRBJ1-6; D is unresolved. V gave up 3 bases and J gave up 8 bases, with 11 bases separating them. Germline V gene lookup returns CDR1 ENHRY and CDR2 SYGVKD. CDR3 length equals 14 residues. The CDR3 DNA sequence: TGTGCCATCAGTGAAAACGGGTCGGATTCACCCCTCCACTTT. This codes for CAISENGSDSPLHF.

The chain has TRBV12-3 or TRBV12-4 and TRBJ2-5; D tentatively fits TRBD1 or TRBD2 (6 bases each). CDR3 length: 16 amino acids. The V and J ends lost 4 bases and 5 bases respectively, with 20 bases between them. The CDR3 spells CASSSFYGGRLETQYF. As DNA, the CDR3 is TGTGCCAGCAGTTCCTTCTATGGGGGGCGCCTCGAGACCCAGTACTTC.

The CDR3 sequence is CASSLHDRGVRTEAFF. CDR3 in DNA: TGTGCCAGCAGCTTACACGATAGAGGGGTTCGCACTGAAGCTTTCTTT. The V and J genes are TRBV7-4 and TRBJ1-1; D might be TRBD1 (5 bases). V lost 2 bases, J lost 4 bases, and 17 bases lay in between. The CDR3 loop spans 16 amino acids. CDR1 and CDR2 from the germline V gene are SGHVT and SQSDAQ.

The chain combines TRBV12-3 or TRBV12-4 with TRBJ1-5, with D possibly being TRBD1 (5 bases). The CDR3 contains 14 residues. The V end was cut by 6 bases, the J end by 9 bases, with 18 bases between. The CDR3 bases are TGTGCCAGCAGCCAAGGTAGGGGTTTTTGGCCCCAGCATTTT. Residues: CASSQGRGFWPQHF.

This clonotype was counted only a few times. The chain links TRBV7-6 to TRBJ2-7; 7 bases agree with TRBD1. The germline gives CDR1 SGHVS, CDR2 FNYEAQ. CDR3 length: 13 amino acids. With V trimmed by 5 bases and J by 2 bases, 3 bases remained unmatched. CDR3 region: CASSHGQAYEQYF. As DNA, the CDR3 is TGTGCCAGCAGCCACGGACAGGCCTACGAGCAGTACTTC.

This clonotype was detected only once. The chain carries TRBV12-3 or TRBV12-4 and TRBJ1-2; a weak D match, TRBD1 (5 bases). V was trimmed by 4 bases and J by 4 bases, leaving 13 bases between them. This CDR3 is 14 amino acids long. The CDR3 region is CASSSGRRTYGYTF. CDR3 DNA sequence: TGTGCCAGCAGTTCGGGGCGCAGAACCTATGGCTACACCTTC.

This clonotype was counted only a few times. The chain joins TRBV28 to TRBJ2-5; tentative D call: TRBD2 (7 bases). This CDR3 has 15 amino acids. Germline loops: CDR1 MDHEN, CDR2 SYDVKM. Trimming shortened V by 6 bases and J by 1 base, and 15 bases separated the two germline ends. In nucleotides, the CDR3 is TGTGCCAGCAGGGAGGAGGGGGGGGGCCAAGAGACCCAGTACTTC. Translation: CASREEGGGQETQYF.

V and J are TRBV19 and TRBJ1-4, with 8 positions matching TRBD1. V dropped 7 bases and J dropped 3; count of bases not matched to a gene: 7. CDR1 and CDR2 from the germline V gene are LNHDA and SQIVND (reference sequence). This CDR3 has 15 amino acids. The CDR3 coding sequence is TGTGCCAGTAATGACAGGGGAGGACCTAATGAAAAACTGTTTTTT. Its translation is CASNDRGGPNEKLFF.

The chain uses TRBV20-1 and TRBJ2-3; 10 nucleotides align to TRBD2. The germline gives CDR1 DFQATT, CDR2 SNEGSKA (reference sequence). This CDR3 is 18 amino acids long. Trimming at V came to 6 bases and at J to 1 base, leaving 16 bases not matched to a gene. CDR3 DNA sequence: TGCAGTGCAACCAATTCAAAGCGGGGGGGATATGGCACAGATACGCAGTATTTT. Translation: CSATNSKRGGYGTDTQYF.

At least ten counts were recorded for this clonotype. The V gene is TRBV7-9, the J gene TRBJ2-3; D ambiguous. The CDR3 covers 14 residues. The germline gives CDR1 SEHNR, CDR2 FQNEAQ (reference sequence). V shed 2 bases and J shed 0 bases, with 6 bases lying between them. Written as DNA, the CDR3 is TGTGCCAGCAGCTTAAGTTCCAGCACAGATACGCAGTATTTT. Translation gives CASSLSSSTDTQYF.

This clonotype was picked up a small number of times. V is TRBV11-3 and J is TRBJ1-4; D is possibly TRBD1 (6 bases). Germline V gene data show CDR1 as SGHNT and CDR2 as YENEEA. The CDR3 covers 18 residues. V was pared by 3 bases and J by 0 bases, with 17 bases between. The CDR3 here is CASSFRQDPRATNEKLFF. The CDR3 DNA is TGTGCCAGCAGCTTCAGACAGGACCCAAGGGCAACTAATGAAAAACTGTTTTTT.

The V gene is TRBV20-1, the J gene TRBJ2-7; TRBD2 matches 7 bases. V dropped 3 bases and J dropped 0; count of bases not matched to a gene: 8. CDR1 is DFQATT and CDR2 is SNEGSKA in the germline V gene (reference sequence). The CDR3 length is 15 residues. The CDR3 bases are TGCAGTGCTAGCAGACCTAGCGGCCACTCCTACGAGCAGTACTTC. It encodes CSASRPSGHSYEQYF.

This clonotype was recorded at least ten times. This chain connects TRBV7-2 to TRBJ1-6; weak D call: TRBD1 (5 bases). CDR1 SGHTA and CDR2 FQGNSA come from the germline V gene. Trimming cost V 5 bases and J 8 bases, with 19 bases left between them. The CDR3 runs to 16 residues. The DNA of the CDR3 is TGTGCCAGCAGCCCTCGGGCGGACACAGGAGATTCACCCCTCCACTTT. Amino acid sequence: CASSPRADTGDSPLHF.

The sample holds a few counts of this clonotype. This chain links TRBV7-2 with TRBJ2-1; TRBD2 matches at 9 bases. Per the germline V gene, CDR1 is SGHTA and CDR2 is FQGNSA. V gave up 5 bases and J gave up 7 bases; unmatched junction bases: 12. The CDR3 covers 16 residues. The CDR3 spells CASSPGSGGIRNEQFF. CDR3 nucleotides: TGTGCCAGCAGCCCCGGTAGCGGGGGCATACGGAATGAGCAGTTCTTC.

This clonotype was counted once. The V call is TRBV19, the J call TRBJ2-6; TRBD1 aligns across 8 bases. In germline, CDR1 is LNHDA, CDR2 SQIVND (reference sequence). CDR3 length: 17 residues. V trimming: 5 bases; J trimming: 2 bases; junction bases outside the gene matches: 8. CDR3 sequence (DNA): TGTGCCAGTAGTCCTCCCGGGGGACAGGCTGGGGCCAACGTCCTGACTTTC. Its protein is CASSPPGGQAGANVLTF.

This clonotype was detected only a few times. The V call is TRBV11-2, the J call TRBJ1-6; 9 nucleotides agree with TRBD1. Germline V gene lookup returns CDR1 SGHAT and CDR2 FQNNGV. V gave up 5 bases and J gave up 5 bases; unmatched junction bases: 7. This CDR3 is 16 amino acids long. CDR3 DNA: TGTGCCAGCAGCATCGGACAGGGGCGCGATAATTCACCCCTCCACTTT. Protein sequence: CASSIGQGRDNSPLHF.

The gene calls are TRBV19 and TRBJ2-7; TRBD1 matches 8 bases. CDR3 length: 12 residues. Losses at the gene ends were 4 bases for V and 6 bases for J; bases not matched to a gene: 2. Germline V CDR1 and CDR2: LNHDA, SQIVND (reference sequence). The CDR3 reads CASSKTGGEQYF. CDR3 nucleotides: TGTGCCAGTAGTAAAACAGGGGGCGAGCAGTACTTC.

This clonotype was counted between two and nine times. This chain joins TRBV7-8 and TRBJ1-3; D not certain. The V gene's germline CDR1 is SGHVS and CDR2 FQNEAQ. The CDR3 consists of 12 residues. With 3 bases removed from V and 8 bases from J, the gap between germline ends came to 8 bases. The CDR3 is CASSFIRDTIYF. The CDR3, as DNA: TGTGCCAGCAGCTTTATCCGGGACACCATATATTTT.

There are a few counts of this clonotype. The CDR3 nucleotides read TGTGCCAGCAGCTTAGTCGTAAGCTCCTACGAGCAGTACTTC. It translates to CASSLVVSSYEQYF. The chain is built from TRBV7-2 and TRBJ2-7; no clear D. This CDR3 has 14 amino acids. V was pared by 1 base and J by 0 bases, with 7 bases between. Germline CDR1 SGHTA, CDR2 FQGNSA.